One sample yielded the 9 T cell receptor beta chains listed below, sequenced in a study of glioma-infiltrating T cells. Amplification of TCR alpha and beta CDR3 regions from RNA used iRepertoire nested multiplex PCR. One entry per CDR3 protein, called by TCRdb with MiXCR from the multiplex PCR reads. The sample has around 190,000 distinct CDR3 sequences; 30% to 40% are singletons. Sequenced input: glioma tissue, nonneoplastic brain tissue, or PBMCs (not recorded which). The receptors were sampled from a human donor with low-grade glioma or glioblastoma, undergoing nonglioma brain surgery, or in good health (not recorded which).

The chain carries TRBV7-2 and TRBJ2-7; 7 bases align to TRBD1. This CDR3 is built from 14 residues. CDR1 and CDR2 from the germline V gene are SGHTA and FQGNSA. The junction had 3 bases not matched to a gene; V was cut back by 3 bases and J by 1 base. In DNA form, the CDR3 reads TGTGCCAGCAGCTTCGGGACAGAATCCTACGAGCAGTACTTC. Its translation is CASSFGTESYEQYF.

This clonotype was recorded many times. The chain joins TRBV24-1 to TRBJ1-1; D call uncertain. The CDR3 consists of 14 residues. CDR1 KGHDR and CDR2 SFDVKD come from the germline V gene. V was cut by 2 bases and J by 0 bases, with 6 bases left in between. The DNA of the CDR3 is TGTGCCACCAGTGATTCTGTGATGAACACTGAAGCTTTCTTT. Its translation: CATSDSVMNTEAFF.

With regard to this clonotype: This may arise from a read error, as a much more abundant clone is one base away. V gene TRBV20-1 combines with J gene TRBJ2-7; 13 bases align to TRBD2. The CDR3 loop spans 14 amino acids. Germline lookup yields CDR1 DFQATT and CDR2 SNEGSKA (reference sequence). In DNA, the CDR3 is TGCAGTGCTAGAGGCACTAGCGGGAGGGGCGAGCGGTACTTC. Translation: CSARGTSGRGERYF.

This sequence joins TRBV19 and TRBJ2-1; 10 bases fit TRBD2. The V gene end was trimmed by 2 bases and the J gene end by 7 bases; junction bases not matched to a gene: 8. This CDR3 is built from 16 residues. CDR1 is LNHDA and CDR2 is SQIVND in the germline V gene (reference sequence). The DNA of the CDR3 is TGTGCCAGTAGTATAAGGCTAGCGGGAGTGGCAAATGAGCAGTTCTTC. Translated, it gives CASSIRLAGVANEQFF.

This sequence joins TRBV7-2 and TRBJ2-5; 9 nucleotides line up with TRBD2. Germline trimming cut 3 bases from V and 4 bases from J; bases unmatched to any gene: 12. The CDR3 is made up of 17 amino acids. Per the germline V gene, CDR1 is SGHTA and CDR2 is FQGNSA. The CDR3 sequence is CASSFTPFASGVETQYF. DNA of the CDR3: TGTGCCAGCAGCTTTACGCCCTTTGCTAGCGGGGTAGAGACCCAGTACTTC.

This chain connects TRBV29-1 to TRBJ2-7; D remains ambiguous. This CDR3 comprises 12 residues. V lost 7 bases to trimming and J lost 3 bases, with 13 bases between them. CDR1 is SQVTM and CDR2 is ANQGSEA in the germline V gene. The CDR3 sequence is CSADTGHYEQYF. In nucleotides, the CDR3 is TGCAGCGCCGACACGGGCCACTACGAGCAGTACTTC.

The chain joins TRBV5-1 to TRBJ2-7, with 8 nucleotides matching TRBD1. V was clipped by 4 bases and J by 0 bases; unmatched bases: 9. Germline V gene lookup returns CDR1 SGHRS and CDR2 YFSETQ. The CDR3 consists of 16 residues. CDR3 protein: CASSHSGQVTSYEQYF. CDR3 nucleotides: TGCGCCAGCAGCCACTCGGGACAGGTAACCTCCTACGAGCAGTACTTC.

This clonotype was seen many times. This chain uses TRBV25-1 with TRBJ2-3; tentative D call: TRBD2 (7 bases). This CDR3 has 19 amino acids. CDR1 MGHDK and CDR2 SYGVNS come from the germline V gene. V shed 3 bases and J shed 3 bases, with 25 bases lying between them. The CDR3 loop is CASSDWGRAGVWGTDTQYF. CDR3 bases: TGTGCCAGCAGTGATTGGGGGCGTGCGGGAGTTTGGGGGACAGATACGCAGTATTTT.

This clonotype was counted ten times or more. V and J are TRBV6-6 and TRBJ1-2, with D possibly TRBD1 on 5 matching bases. Germline lookup yields CDR1 MNHNY and CDR2 SVGAGI (reference sequence). The V end lost 0 bases, the J end lost 2 bases, and 16 bases lay between the germline ends. This CDR3 has 17 residues. CDR3 region: CASSYSLGGTVNYGYTF. DNA of the CDR3: TGTGCCAGCAGTTACTCGTTGGGAGGGACGGTAAACTATGGCTACACCTTC.